This is a list of T cell receptor beta chains from one sample in a study of metastatic and nonmetastatic thyroid tumors. TCRdb reassembled clones from the PCR reads with MiXCR. The sample lists about 48,000 clones, around 21% occurring once. Sequencing was performed on blood. The source is a male donor with papillary thyroid cancer or a benign thyroid nodule (not recorded which). Some clones in this sample may be carry-over from other donors' samples. Both conserved end residues are trimmed from each CDR3.

TRBV4-1	11	TRBJ1-2	ASSHTGQGGYT
TRBV6-1	10	TRBJ2-7	ASSLTGDEQY
TRBV5-1	13	TRBJ2-7	ASSFEGQALYEQY
TRBV12-3/TRBV12-4	11	TRBJ2-1	ASSFTVAEEQF
TRBV18	12	TRBJ2-5	ASSPRDTRETQY
TRBV19	11	TRBJ2-5	ASSTGTSGTQY
TRBV11-2	14	TRBJ2-1	ASSSRRLAGGNEQF
TRBV27	16	TRBJ2-6	ASSLLGQGQSGANVLT
TRBV2	10	TRBJ1-5	ASSGEVQPQH
TRBV28	11	TRBJ2-7	ASSPGRGHEHY
TRBV6-5	12	TRBJ1-6	ASSYDIVNSPLH
TRBV5-1	14	TRBJ2-1	ASSLGLAGSYNEQF
TRBV20-1	12	TRBJ1-5	SAGVQEGNRPQH
TRBV6-4	12	TRBJ2-2	ASRDTSRAGELF
TRBV11-1	14	TRBJ2-7	ASSPVGHARPYEQY
TRBV29-1	13	TRBJ2-7	SVEKAGGNSYEQY
TRBV2	13	TRBJ2-7	ASRDGLAGGYEQY
TRBV20-1	13	TRBJ1-1	SARPTGDYWTEAF
TRBV7-9	11	TRBJ2-7	ASSPWDRQEQY
TRBV28	13	TRBJ2-3	ASALRREVTDTQY
TRBV18	15	TRBJ2-5	ASSPPGGTSGEETQY
TRBV7-2	10	TRBJ2-5	ASSLTGGTQY
TRBV11-1	14	TRBJ2-6	ASSTRGGSGANVLT
TRBV6-1	11	TRBJ2-2	ASSPPGTGELF
TRBV14	12	TRBJ2-7	ASSQPGTWDEQY
TRBV12-3/TRBV12-4	17	TRBJ2-1	ASSLDGNYYPSSYNEQF
TRBV7-9	13	TRBJ1-1	ASSLRTGMNTEAF
TRBV20-1	11	TRBJ2-1	SANDRGDNEQF
TRBV4-1	12	TRBJ2-7	ASSQVAGVYEQY
TRBV5-1	12	TRBJ2-1	ASSQPGQFNEQF
TRBV7-9	13	TRBJ1-2	ASSAGQGAPYGYT
TRBV7-3	15	TRBJ2-2	ASSSPLVGGNTGELF
TRBV4-2	11	TRBJ2-1	AVSGGASNEQF
TRBV20-1	9	TRBJ2-1	SATLAYEQF
TRBV27	12	TRBJ2-7	ASGSGGRSYEQY
TRBV6-4	12	TRBJ2-3	ASSDGGATDTQY
TRBV18	11	TRBJ1-1	ASSPPGNTEAF